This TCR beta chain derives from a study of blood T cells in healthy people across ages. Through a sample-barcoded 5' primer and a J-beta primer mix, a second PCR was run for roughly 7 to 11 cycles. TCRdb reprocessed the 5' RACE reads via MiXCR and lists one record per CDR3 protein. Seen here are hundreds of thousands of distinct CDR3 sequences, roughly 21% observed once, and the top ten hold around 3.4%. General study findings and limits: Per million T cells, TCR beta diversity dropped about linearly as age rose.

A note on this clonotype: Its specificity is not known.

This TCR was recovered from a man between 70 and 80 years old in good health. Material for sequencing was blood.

The CDR3 reads CASSDRDRVTDTQYF. Written as DNA, the CDR3 is TGTGCCAGCAGTGACCGGGACAGGGTCACAGATACGCAGTATTTT. The chain recombines TRBV2 with TRBJ2-3, with 9 nucleotides matching TRBD1. J lost 2 bases, V lost 3 bases, and 3 bases had no gene match. CDR1 is SNHLY and CDR2 is FYNNEI in the germline V gene. CDR3 length equals 15 residues.